This T cell receptor (beta chain) was captured in a study of T-cell reconstitution after alpha-beta-depleted transplantation in children. Study findings and constraints: After transplant, high TCRbeta diversity at day 60 in some patients arose from surviving recipient T cells and thymic progenitors.

Using unique molecular identifiers, the investigators prepared the TCRbeta library. A single record per CDR3 protein comes from TCRdb applying MiXCR to the PCR reads. The repertoire includes about 980,000 distinct CDR3 sequences, about 31% of them detected once, and roughly 28% sits in the top ten. In germline, CDR1 is SGDLS, CDR2 YYNGEE. The CDR3 has 12 amino acids. Trimming stripped 4 bases from V and 10 bases from J, with 12 bases between. Many counts were recorded for this clonotype. No antigen is known for it. The sample here was PBMCs, mostly from graft donor cells, taken 360 days after TCRalphabeta/CD19-depleted stem cell transplant. The source of this sequence is a boy under three years old who had a stem cell transplant for SCID, so the T cells may come from the graft donor. The genes are TRBV9 and TRBJ2-1; no clear D. CDR3 DNA sequence: TGTGCCAGCAGCACCCACTCGGACGAGCAGTTCTTC. Residues: CASSTHSDEQFF.